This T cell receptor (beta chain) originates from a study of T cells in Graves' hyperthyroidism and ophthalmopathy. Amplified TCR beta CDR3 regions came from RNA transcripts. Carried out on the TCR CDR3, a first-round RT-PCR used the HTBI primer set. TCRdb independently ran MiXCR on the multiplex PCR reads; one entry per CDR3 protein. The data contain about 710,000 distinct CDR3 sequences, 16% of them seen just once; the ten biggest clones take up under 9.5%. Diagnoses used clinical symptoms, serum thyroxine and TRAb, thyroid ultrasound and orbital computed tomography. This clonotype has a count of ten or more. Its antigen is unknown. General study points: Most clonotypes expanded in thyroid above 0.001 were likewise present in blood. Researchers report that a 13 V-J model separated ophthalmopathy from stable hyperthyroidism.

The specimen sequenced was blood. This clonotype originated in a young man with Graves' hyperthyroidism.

CDR3 coding DNA: TGTGCCATCAGTGGGGGACAGGGGGCAGACGAGCAGTACTTC. Its translation: CAISGGQGADEQYF. V usage is TRBV10-3 and J usage is TRBJ2-7, with 12 positions matching TRBD1. The germline gives CDR1 ENHRY, CDR2 SYGVKD. The CDR3 loop spans 14 amino acids. Germline trimming cut 4 bases from V and 5 bases from J; bases unmatched to any gene: 3.